This T cell receptor delta chain came from a study of γδ T cells in repeated Plasmodium falciparum infection listed by TCRdb under 2021. Describing the broader study: In the natural-infection arm, Malian children exposed to intense seasonal malaria transmission were enrolled and compared against age and gender matched Australian children. Four controlled human malaria infections were administered to several malaria-naive U.S. adults over approximately 580 days by bites from P. falciparum NF54-infected Anopheles stephensi mosquitoes. Samples from controlled-infection subjects were taken at baseline, just before selected infections, and 21 days after each infection. Malian gammadelta TCR repertoires were analysed cross-sectionally during no-transmission periods and longitudinally across acute febrile malaria episodes. In the study, the shaping of the human gammadelta T cell repertoire by repeated Plasmodium falciparum infection was examined using natural infection in Mali and controlled human malaria infection.

The CDR3 contains 24 residues, cysteine and phenylalanine counted. The CDR3 DNA has 72 bases and is translated from base 1. The junction shows trimming of 0 bases on V and 0 bases on J, and the gene matches do not reach 27 bases of it. CDR1 and CDR2 were assigned from the germline V gene as TSWWSYY and QGS. The library was built by means of multiplex PCR. The sequencer listed for this sample is Illumina MiSeq. From each sorted gammadelta T cell sample, both TCR gamma (TRG) and TCR delta (TRD) chains were sequenced. The authors' pipeline ran thus. The repertoire analyses drew on clonotype tree plots, the accumulated frequency of the top 20 clonotypes, and diversity index (DI) and D75 metrics. TCRdb reprocessed the public data with the CATT caller; entries with the same nucleotide sequence were combined afterwards. The V and J calls were determined by TCRdb, not by the authors. The sample table records about 89,000 delta-chain clones; roughly 1.4% of these occur just once. Around 8.1% of the sample is taken by the ten largest.

What the study reported, not specific to this receptor: The controlled-infection cohort was small, limiting analysis of inter-individual variability in gammadelta T cell responses. Vdelta2-negative gammadelta TCR repertoires from Malian children appeared more clonally expanded, less diverse and less shared than those of Australian children. The Malian cohort came from a small rural village of predominantly one ethnic group, limiting generalizability. Across time and infection, the Vgamma9/Vdelta2+ TCR repertoires showed a highly stable polyclonal makeup, with many TCRgamma sequences overlapping between individuals. In Vdelta2-negative, largely Vdelta1+, gammadelta TCR repertoires, repeated controlled infections appeared to drive waves of new clonotype selection.

Vgamma9/Vdelta2+ and Vdelta2-negative gammadelta T cell populations were flow-sorted from peripheral blood mononuclear cells for bulk TCR repertoire analysis. This clone has a handful of counts. Its binding antigen is unknown. This probably arose from a read error, given a far larger clone one base away. At the DNA level, this CDR3 is encoded by other sequences in the same sample as well. This sequence was found in a pool of human donors (malaria-infected and uninfected, not separated). Input material: gamma-delta T cells from blood. The V and J segments used are TRDV1 and TRDJ1, with 8 bases matching TRDD3. The CDR3 region reads CALGELRSYLLRTGGYIHTDKLIF. The nucleotides are TGTGCTCTTGGGGAACTCAGATCCTACCTCCTTCGTACCGGGGGATATATCCACACCGATAAACTCATCTTT.